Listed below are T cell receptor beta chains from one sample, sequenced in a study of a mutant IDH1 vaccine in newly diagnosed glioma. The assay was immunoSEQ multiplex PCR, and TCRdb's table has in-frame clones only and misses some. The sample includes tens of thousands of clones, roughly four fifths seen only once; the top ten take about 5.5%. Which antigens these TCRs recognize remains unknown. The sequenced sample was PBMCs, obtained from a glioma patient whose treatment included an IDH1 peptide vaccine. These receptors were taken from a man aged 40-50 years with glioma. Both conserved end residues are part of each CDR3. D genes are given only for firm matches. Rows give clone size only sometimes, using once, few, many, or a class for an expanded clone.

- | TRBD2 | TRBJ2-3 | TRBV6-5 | CASRLAGVGTDTQYF | TGTGCCAGCAGACTAGCGGGAGTGGGCACAGATACGCAGTATTTT
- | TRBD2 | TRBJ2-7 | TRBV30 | CAWGGLASYEQYF | TGTGCCTGGGGCGGACTAGCGTCTTACGAGCAGTACTTC
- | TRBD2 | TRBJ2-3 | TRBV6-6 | CASRGLIREDTQYF | TGTGCCAGCAGGGGACTAATCCGTGAAGATACGCAGTATTTT
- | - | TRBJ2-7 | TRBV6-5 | CASSQYSSYEQYF | TGTGCCAGCAGTCAATACAGCTCCTACGAGCAGTACTTC
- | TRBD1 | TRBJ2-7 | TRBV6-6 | CASSYDRETYF | TGTGCCAGCAGTTATGACAGGGAAACTTACTTC
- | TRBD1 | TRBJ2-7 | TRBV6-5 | CASSYGGTGLYEQYF | TGTGCCAGCAGTTACGGAGGGACAGGGCTCTACGAGCAGTACTTC
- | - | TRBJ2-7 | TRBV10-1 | CASSSHSSSYEQYF | TGCGCCAGCTCCAGCCACAGCAGCTCCTACGAGCAGTACTTC
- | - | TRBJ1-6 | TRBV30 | CAWSKVHGAIDSPLHF | TGTGCCTGGAGTAAGGTGCACGGGGCTATCGATTCACCCCTCCACTTT
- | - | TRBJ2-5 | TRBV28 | CASSLSFRAETQYF | TGTGCCAGCAGTTTAAGTTTTCGGGCGGAGACCCAGTACTTC
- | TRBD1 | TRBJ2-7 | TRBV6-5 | CASSYLPGQGYEQYF | TGTGCCAGCAGTTACCTGCCGGGACAGGGCTACGAGCAGTACTTC
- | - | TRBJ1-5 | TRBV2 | CASRPNGPNQPQHF | TGTGCCAGCAGACCCAACGGGCCAAATCAGCCCCAGCATTTT
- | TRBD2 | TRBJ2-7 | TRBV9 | CASSTGTSVEQYF | TGTGCCAGCAGCACCGGGACTAGCGTCGAGCAGTACTTC
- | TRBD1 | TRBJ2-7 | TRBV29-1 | CSVESRDRGLYEQYF | TGCAGCGTTGAGTCGCGGGACAGGGGGCTCTACGAGCAGTACTTC
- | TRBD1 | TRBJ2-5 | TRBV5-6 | CASSGSGQGGQETQYF | TGTGCCAGCAGCGGCTCCGGACAGGGGGGGCAAGAGACCCAGTACTTC
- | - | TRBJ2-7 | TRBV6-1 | CASNLAYEQYF | TGTGCCAGCAATCTAGCCTACGAGCAGTACTTC
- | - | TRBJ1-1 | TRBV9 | CASSDLQGIGENTEAFF | TGTGCCAGCAGCGACTTACAGGGCATTGGAGAGAACACTGAAGCTTTCTTT
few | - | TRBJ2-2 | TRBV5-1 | CASSPGHLNTGELFF | TGCGCCAGCAGCCCGGGACACCTAAACACCGGGGAGCTGTTTTTT
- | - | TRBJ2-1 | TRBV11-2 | CASSLGLSLGESNNEQFF | TGTGCCAGCAGCTTAGGACTTTCACTGGGGGAGTCCAACAATGAGCAGTTCTTC
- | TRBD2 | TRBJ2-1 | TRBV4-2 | CASSQVRSGGLNNYNEQFF | TGTGCCAGCAGCCAAGTTCGGTCGGGGGGGCTCAATAACTACAATGAGCAGTTCTTC
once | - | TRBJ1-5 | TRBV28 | CASIEPGYARPQHF | TGTGCCAGCATTGAACCTGGGTACGCGCGGCCCCAGCATTTT
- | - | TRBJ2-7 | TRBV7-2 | CASSLAANEQYF | TGTGCCAGCAGCTTAGCGGCGAACGAGCAGTACTTC
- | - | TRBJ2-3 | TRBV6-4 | CASSDSGVGFAKDTQYF | TGTGCCAGCAGTGACTCGGGCGTCGGGTTTGCAAAAGATACGCAGTATTTT
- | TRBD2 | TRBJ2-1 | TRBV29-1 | CSALAGGFYNEQFF | TGCAGCGCTTTAGCGGGAGGCTTCTACAATGAGCAGTTCTTC
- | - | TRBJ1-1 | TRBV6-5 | CASSPYGNTEAFF | TGTGCCAGCAGTCCCTATGGGAACACTGAAGCTTTCTTT
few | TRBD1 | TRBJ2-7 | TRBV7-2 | CASSSRTGSYEQYF | TGTGCCAGCAGCAGCCGGACAGGGTCCTACGAGCAGTACTTC
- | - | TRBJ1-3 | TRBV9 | CASSATGSGNTIYF | TGTGCCAGCAGCGCTACAGGGTCTGGAAACACCATATATTTT
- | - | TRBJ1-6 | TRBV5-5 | CASSRFSENSPLHF | TGTGCCAGCAGCCGGTTCTCCGAAAATTCACCCCTCCACTTT
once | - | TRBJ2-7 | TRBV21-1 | CAIIPGDRAYEQYF | TGTGCCATCATACCGGGGGACAGGGCCTACGAGCAGTACTTC
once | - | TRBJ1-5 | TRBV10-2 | CASQRGGVTVYNQPQHF | TGCGCCAGCCAGCGAGGGGGGGTGACAGTCTACAATCAGCCCCAGCATTTT
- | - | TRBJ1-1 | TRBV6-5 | CASSYEGRYTEAFF | TGTGCCAGCAGTTACGAGGGACGATACACTGAAGCTTTCTTT
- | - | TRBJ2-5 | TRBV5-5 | CASSAGPQETQYF | TGTGCCAGCAGCGCTGGCCCTCAAGAGACCCAGTACTTC
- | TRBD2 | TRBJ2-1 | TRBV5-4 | CASSLSLRTSGYNEQFF | TGTGCCAGCAGCTTGAGTCTAAGGACTAGCGGGTACAATGAGCAGTTCTTC
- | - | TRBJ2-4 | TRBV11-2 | CASSLWAGSKNIQYF | TGTGCCAGCAGCTTATGGGCAGGGTCCAAAAACATTCAGTACTTC
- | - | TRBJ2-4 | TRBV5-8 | CASSAGPGRAKNIQYF | TGTGCCAGCAGCGCGGGACCAGGTCGGGCCAAAAACATTCAGTACTTC
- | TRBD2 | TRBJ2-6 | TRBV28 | CASKRGRTLSGANVLTF | TGTGCCAGCAAGCGGGGCAGGACCCTCTCTGGGGCCAACGTCCTGACTTTC
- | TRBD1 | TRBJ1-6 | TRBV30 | CAWSVKGDSLPLHF | TGTGCCTGGAGTGTTAAAGGGGACAGCCTTCCCCTCCACTTT
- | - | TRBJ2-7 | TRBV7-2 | CASSSGRSEQYF | TGTGCCAGCAGCTCGGGCAGGAGCGAGCAGTACTTC
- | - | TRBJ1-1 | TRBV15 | CATSRGTTAKAFF | TGTGCCACCAGCAGAGGCACGACTGCCAAAGCTTTCTTT
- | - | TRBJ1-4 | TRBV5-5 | CASSSNRARGRLDEKLFF | TGTGCCAGCAGCTCCAATAGGGCGAGGGGAAGGTTGGATGAAAAACTGTTTTTT
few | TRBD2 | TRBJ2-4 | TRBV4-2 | CASSQGVTSGTIAKNIQYF | TGTGCCAGCAGCCAGGGGGTAACTAGCGGGACAATAGCCAAAAACATTCAGTACTTC
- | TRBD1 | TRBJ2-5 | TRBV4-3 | CASSRGYGQGARETQYF | TGCGCCAGCAGCCGAGGATACGGACAGGGGGCAAGGGAGACCCAGTACTTC
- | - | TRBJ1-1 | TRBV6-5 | CATRIGDTEAFF | TGTGCCACCCGAATTGGGGACACTGAAGCTTTCTTT